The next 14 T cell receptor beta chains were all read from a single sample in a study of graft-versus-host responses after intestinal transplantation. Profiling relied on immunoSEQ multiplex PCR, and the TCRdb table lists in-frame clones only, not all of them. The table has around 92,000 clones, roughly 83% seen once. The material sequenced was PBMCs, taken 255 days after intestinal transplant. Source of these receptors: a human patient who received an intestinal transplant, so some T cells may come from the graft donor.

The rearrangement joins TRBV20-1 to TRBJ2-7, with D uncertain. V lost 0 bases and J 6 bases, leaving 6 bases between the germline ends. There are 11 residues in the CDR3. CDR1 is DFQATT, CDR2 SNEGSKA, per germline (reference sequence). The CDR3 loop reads CSARESGEQYV. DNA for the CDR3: TGCAGTGCTAGAGAGTCAGGCGAGCAGTACGTC.

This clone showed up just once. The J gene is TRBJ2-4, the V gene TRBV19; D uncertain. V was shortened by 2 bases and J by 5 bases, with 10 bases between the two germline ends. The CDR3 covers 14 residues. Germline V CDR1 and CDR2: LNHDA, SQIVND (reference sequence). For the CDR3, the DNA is TGTGCCAGTAGTATAAGGTCCGTGGAAAACATTCAGTACTTC. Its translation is CASSIRSVENIQYF. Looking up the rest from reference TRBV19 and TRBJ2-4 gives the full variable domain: DGGITQSPKYLFRKEGQNVTLSCEQNLNHDAMYWYRQDPGQGLRLIYYSQIVNDFQKGDIAEGYSVSREKKESFPLTVTSAQKNPTAFYLCASSIRSVENIQYFGAGTRLSVL.

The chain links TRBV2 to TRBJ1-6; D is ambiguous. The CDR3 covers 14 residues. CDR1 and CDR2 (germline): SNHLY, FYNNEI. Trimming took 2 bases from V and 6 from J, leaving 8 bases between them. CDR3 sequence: CASSENSLNSPLHF. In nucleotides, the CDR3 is TGTGCCAGCAGTGAAAACAGTCTTAATTCACCCCTCCACTTT.

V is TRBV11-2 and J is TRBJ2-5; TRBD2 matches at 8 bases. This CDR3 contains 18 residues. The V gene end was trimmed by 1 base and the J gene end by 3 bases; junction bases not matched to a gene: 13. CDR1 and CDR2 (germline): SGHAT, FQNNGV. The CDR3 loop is CASSLGSWRGVGEETQYF. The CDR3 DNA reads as TGTGCCAGCAGCTTAGGTTCTTGGCGGGGGGTAGGGGAAGAGACCCAGTACTTC.

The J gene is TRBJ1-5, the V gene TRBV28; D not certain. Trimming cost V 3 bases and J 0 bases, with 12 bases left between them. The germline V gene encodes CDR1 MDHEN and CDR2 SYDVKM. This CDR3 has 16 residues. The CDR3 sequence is CASSFSDGYSNQPQHF. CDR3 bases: TGTGCCAGCAGTTTTTCCGACGGCTATAGCAATCAGCCCCAGCATTTT.

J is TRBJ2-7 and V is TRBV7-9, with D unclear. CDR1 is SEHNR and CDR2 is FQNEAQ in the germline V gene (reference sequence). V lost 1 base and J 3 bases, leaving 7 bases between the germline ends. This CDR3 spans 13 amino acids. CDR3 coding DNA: TGTGCCAGCAGCTTAGGGCCGGACTACGAGCAGTACGTC. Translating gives CASSLGPDYEQYV.

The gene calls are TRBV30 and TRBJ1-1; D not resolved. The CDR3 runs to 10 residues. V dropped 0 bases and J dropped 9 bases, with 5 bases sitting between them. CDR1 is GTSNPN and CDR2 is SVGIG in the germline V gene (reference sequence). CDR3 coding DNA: TGTGCCTGGAGTGTGCGACAAGCTTTCTTT. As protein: CAWSVRQAFF. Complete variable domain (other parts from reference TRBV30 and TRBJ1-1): SQTIHQWPATLVQPVGSPLSLECTVEGTSNPNLYWYRQAAGRGLQLLFYSVGIGQISSEVPQNLSASRPQDRQFILSSKKLLLSDSGFYLCAWSVRQAFFGQGTRLTVV.

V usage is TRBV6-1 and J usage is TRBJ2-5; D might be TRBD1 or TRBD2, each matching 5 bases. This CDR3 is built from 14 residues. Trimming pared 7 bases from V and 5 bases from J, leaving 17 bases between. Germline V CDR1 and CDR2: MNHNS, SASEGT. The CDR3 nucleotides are TGTGCCAGCACCCCCTTTGGGGGTGGGGAGACCCAGTACTTC. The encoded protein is CASTPFGGGETQYF.

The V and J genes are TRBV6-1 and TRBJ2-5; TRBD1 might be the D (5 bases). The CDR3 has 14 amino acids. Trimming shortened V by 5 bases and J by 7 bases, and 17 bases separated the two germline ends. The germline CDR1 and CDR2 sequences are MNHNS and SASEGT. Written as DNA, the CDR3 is TGTGCCAGCAGTCCTAACTCCAGGGAAGGGACCCAGTACTTC. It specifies CASSPNSREGTQYF.

The CDR3 spells CASSPGYNEQFF. The DNA for the CDR3 is TGTGCCAGCAGTCCCGGATACAATGAGCAGTTCTTC. The genes are TRBV14 and TRBJ2-1; D is ambiguous. The CDR3 spans 12 residues. V was clipped by 6 bases and J by 4 bases, with 7 bases between them. Germline V lookup: CDR1 SGHDN, CDR2 FVKESK.

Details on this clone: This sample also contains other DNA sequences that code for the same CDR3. As DNA, the CDR3 is TGCAGCGTTGACGCCGGGAACACCGGGGAGCTGTTTTTT. It yields the protein CSVDAGNTGELFF. The chain uses TRBV29-1 and TRBJ2-2; no definite D call. V dropped 3 bases and J dropped 1 base, with 6 bases sitting between them. This CDR3 is 13 amino acids long. Germline CDR1 and CDR2: SQVTM and ANQGSEA.

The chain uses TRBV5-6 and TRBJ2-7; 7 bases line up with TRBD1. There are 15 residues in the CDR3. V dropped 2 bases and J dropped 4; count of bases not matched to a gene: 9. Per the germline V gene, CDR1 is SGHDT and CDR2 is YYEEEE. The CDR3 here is CASSLEGAVIYEQYV. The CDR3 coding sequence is TGTGCCAGCAGCTTAGAGGGGGCGGTAATTTACGAGCAGTACGTC.

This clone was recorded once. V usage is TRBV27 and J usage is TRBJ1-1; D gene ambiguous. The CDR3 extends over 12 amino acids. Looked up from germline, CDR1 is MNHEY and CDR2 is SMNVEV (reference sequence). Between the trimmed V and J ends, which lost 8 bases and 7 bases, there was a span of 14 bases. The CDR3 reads CASGLNRVEAFF. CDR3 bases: TGTGCCAGCGGGCTCAATCGGGTTGAAGCTTTCTTT.

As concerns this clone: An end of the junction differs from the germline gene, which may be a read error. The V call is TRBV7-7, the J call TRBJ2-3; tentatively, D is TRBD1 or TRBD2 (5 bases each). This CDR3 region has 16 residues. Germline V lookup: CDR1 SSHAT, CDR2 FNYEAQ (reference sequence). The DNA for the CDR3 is TGTGCTAGCAGCTTAGGTCGGGGCGGACACACAGATACGCAGTATTTT. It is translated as CASSLGRGGHTDTQYF.